This TCR beta chain was sequenced during a study of Graves' ophthalmopathy and Graves' hyperthyroidism. This clonotype occurred many times. Its antigen is still unknown. Study-level points and caveats: With around 88% sensitivity and roughly 76% specificity, a 13-signature model separated ophthalmopathy from stable hyperthyroidism.

V was cut by 4 bases and J by 7 bases, with 15 bases left in between. CDR3 size: 15 residues. CDR1 is SGHRS, CDR2 YFSETQ, per germline. RNA transcripts yielded amplified TCR beta CDR3 regions. The workflow started with a first-round RT-PCR run with HTBI primers and then moved on to a second-round multiplex PCR. TCRdb recomputed calls from the multiplex PCR reads with MiXCR, one row per CDR3 protein. The sample consists of almost 400,000 distinct CDR3 sequences, approximately 16% of them appearing once. Moderate-to-severe activity, CAS at least 3, NOSPECS at least 4 and duration under 3 months characterized donors with ophthalmopathy.

The receptor's source is a woman aged 18-29 years with Graves' ophthalmopathy. The sample comprised peripheral blood. This chain connects TRBV5-1 to TRBJ1-6; no clear D gene. CDR3 sequence: CASSQLTDGNSPLHF. In DNA form, the CDR3 reads TGCGCCAGCAGCCAATTGACTGACGGGAATTCACCCCTCCACTTT.